These 21 T cell receptor beta chains were sequenced from one sample in a study of CD8 T cells in ankylosing spondylitis. Whole-study findings and limits: The study identified a TCR beta motif of eight highly homologous variants that appeared characteristic of ankylosing spondylitis blood.

TCRdb independently ran MiXCR on the 5' RACE reads; one entry per CDR3 protein. The table includes hundreds of thousands of distinct CDR3 sequences, roughly 12% detected once. No antigen has been assigned to these receptors. Specimen: blood, either unsorted or a sorted T cell fraction (not recorded which). The receptors here all came from a male donor with ankylosing spondylitis.

The chain has TRBV20-1 and TRBJ2-7; D is uncertain. Trimming left V 6 bases short and J 3 bases short, with 15 bases between. The CDR3 has 13 amino acids. Germline V gene data show CDR1 as DFQATT and CDR2 as SNEGSKA (reference sequence). The CDR3 DNA is TGCAGTGCCAAACGACTTAGCAGCTACGAGCAGTACTTC. This encodes CSAKRLSSYEQYF.

V and J are TRBV18 and TRBJ2-3; D gene unclear. Germline-derived CDR1 and CDR2 are KGHSH and LQKENI. This CDR3 contains 14 residues. V was trimmed by 6 bases and J by 5 bases, leaving 15 bases between them. As DNA, the CDR3 is TGTGCCAGCTCTTTGGTTTGGCTGGAAGATACGCAGTATTTT. It specifies CASSLVWLEDTQYF.

This clonotype has only a few counts. The V gene is TRBV29-1, the J gene TRBJ1-1; D is undetermined. There are 12 residues in the CDR3. V was shortened by 8 bases and J by 5 bases, with 15 bases between the two germline ends. The germline V gene has CDR1 SQVTM and CDR2 ANQGSEA. CDR3 sequence: CSFLDGDTEAFF. In DNA, the CDR3 is TGCAGCTTCTTGGACGGAGATACTGAAGCTTTCTTT.

This clonotype was observed a few times. This chain connects TRBV7-2 to TRBJ2-1; D is undetermined. V was shortened by 0 bases and J by 8 bases, with 8 bases between the two germline ends. The CDR3 covers 13 residues. Germline loops: CDR1 SGHTA, CDR2 FQGNSA. CDR3 DNA: TGTGCCAGCAGCTTAGCGTACGTGCATGAGCAGTTCTTC. Encoded protein: CASSLAYVHEQFF.

The chain has TRBV7-2 and TRBJ1-6; possibly TRBD1 for D (6 bases). CDR1 is SGHTA and CDR2 is FQGNSA in the germline V gene. The CDR3 has 15 residues. The ends were cut back, 5 bases at V and 2 bases at J, with 10 bases in the middle. The CDR3 loop reads CASSARDTYNSPLHF. The DNA for the CDR3 is TGTGCCAGCAGCGCACGGGACACCTATAATTCACCCCTCCACTTT.

This clonotype was counted a few times. The V call is TRBV12-3 or TRBV12-4, the J call TRBJ1-2, with D possibly TRBD1 on 6 matching bases. V lost 7 bases and J lost 4, with 13 bases in between. This CDR3 is built from 13 residues. CDR3 in amino acids: CASTLTGIYGYTF. CDR3 nucleotide sequence: TGTGCCAGCACCCTAACAGGGATCTATGGCTACACCTTC.

The chain combines TRBV6-2 or TRBV6-3 with TRBJ2-1; TRBD2 aligns across 10 bases. Losses at the gene ends were 7 bases for V and 5 bases for J; bases not matched to a gene: 5. The CDR3 covers 14 residues. The germline gives CDR1 MNHEY, CDR2 SVGEGT. In DNA, the CDR3 is TGTGCCAGCAATGACCTAGCGGGGGACAATGAGCAGTTCTTC. It is translated as CASNDLAGDNEQFF.

This clonotype occurred a few times. At one boundary the junction diverges from the germline segment, which might be a read error. The V and J genes are TRBV5-1 and TRBJ1-2, with a tentative D call TRBD1 (5 bases). The germline gives CDR1 SGHRS, CDR2 YFSETQ. The CDR3 length is 14 residues. CDR3 loop: CATSAEPGLLFYTF. The CDR3, as DNA: TGCGCCACCAGCGCCGAACCGGGACTATTATTCTACACCTTC.

This clonotype was observed a handful of times. V and J are TRBV20-1 and TRBJ2-7; 11 bases align to TRBD1. V lost 5 bases, J lost 8 bases, and 5 bases stayed unmatched. Germline V gene sequence: CDR1 DFQATT, CDR2 SNEGSKA (reference sequence). This CDR3 is built from 12 residues. DNA of the CDR3: TGCAGTGCTGGGCGGGACAGGGGGAAGCAGTACTTC. Translating gives CSAGRDRGKQYF.

This chain uses TRBV9 with TRBJ2-1; 7 bases line up with TRBD2. Trimming cost V 8 bases and J 2 bases; bases outside gene matches: 10. The CDR3 is 15 residues long. Germline assignment: CDR1 SGDLS and CDR2 YYNGEE. The CDR3, as DNA: TGTGCCAGTAGTGGGGGGGTCCCTACCTACAATGAGCAGTTCTTC. Its translation is CASSGGVPTYNEQFF.

Turning to this clonotype: It may be a read error: a sequence one base away is much more abundant. The chain recombines TRBV29-1 with TRBJ1-1; no clear D. The germline V gene has CDR1 SQVTM and CDR2 ANQGSEA. The CDR3 totals 12 residues. V was trimmed by 4 bases and J by 1 base, leaving 7 bases between them. The CDR3 loop is CSVVQRNTEAFF. In DNA form, the CDR3 reads TGCAGCGTTGTACAGCGGAACACTGAAGCTTTCTTT.

This clonotype was detected only a few times. The chain carries TRBV4-1 and TRBJ2-7, with unresolved D. Germline CDR1 MGHRA, CDR2 YSYEKL. This CDR3 has 16 amino acids. The V and J ends lost 4 bases and 2 bases respectively, with 18 bases between them. CDR3 sequence reads: CASSPGKIGSAYEQYF. CDR3 DNA: TGCGCCAGCAGCCCAGGCAAGATAGGGTCCGCCTACGAGCAGTACTTC.

The table lists this clonotype with many counts. The chain couples TRBV29-1 to TRBJ2-1; D perhaps matches TRBD2 (6 bases). This CDR3 is 13 amino acids long. Trimming shortened V by 6 bases and J by 0 bases, and 9 bases separated the two germline ends. Germline CDR1 and CDR2: SQVTM and ANQGSEA. The CDR3 region has the DNA TGCAGCGTGCGGGGTAGCTCCTACAATGAGCAGTTCTTC. Translated: CSVRGSSYNEQFF.

The V call is TRBV27, the J call TRBJ1-2, with a possible D match to TRBD1 (6 bases). Trimming shortened V by 6 bases and J by 1 base, and 15 bases separated the two germline ends. The CDR3 has 15 residues. Germline lookup yields CDR1 MNHEY and CDR2 SMNVEV (reference sequence). The DNA for the CDR3 is TGTGCCAGCAGGAGGACAGCGCTCTATAACTATGGCTACACCTTC. Translation gives CASRRTALYNYGYTF.

This clonotype was picked up many times. The chain has TRBV7-2 and TRBJ1-2, with D perhaps TRBD1 (6 bases). The CDR3 loop spans 17 amino acids. Between the trimmed V and J ends, which lost 5 bases and 1 base, there was a span of 20 bases. CDR1 is SGHTA, CDR2 FQGNSA, per germline. This CDR3 reads CASSLRTATIFNYGYTF. In DNA, the CDR3 is TGTGCCAGCAGCCTCCGGACAGCAACAATTTTTAACTATGGCTACACCTTC.

The V gene is TRBV27, the J gene TRBJ2-7; 8 bases align to TRBD2. The CDR3 covers 18 residues. Germline V lookup: CDR1 MNHEY, CDR2 SMNVEV (reference sequence). V lost 5 bases, J lost 0 bases, and 15 bases stayed unmatched. The CDR3 DNA reads TGTGCCAGCAGTCCGGGGCGGGCGGGAGGTCAACTCTCCTACGAGCAGTACTTC. Protein: CASSPGRAGGQLSYEQYF.

This rearrangement joins TRBV6-2 or TRBV6-3 to TRBJ1-2; 11 nucleotides line up with TRBD1. The CDR3 has 16 residues. Trimming removed 5 bases from V and 0 bases from J; junction bases left unmatched: 5. Germline V gene data show CDR1 as MNHEY and CDR2 as SVGEGT. CDR3 protein: CASSTDRGRTNYGYTF. For the CDR3, the DNA is TGTGCCAGCAGTACGGACAGGGGGCGAACTAACTATGGCTACACCTTC.

This clonotype was detected only a few times. The genes are TRBV6-1 and TRBJ2-1; D may be TRBD1 (6 bases). The CDR3 sequence is 15 residues long. CDR1 is MNHNS, CDR2 SASEGT, per germline. V gave up 5 bases and J gave up 2 bases, with 13 bases separating them. The CDR3 coding sequence is TGTGCCAGCAGTCGCAGGGGCCCCCCCTACAATGAGCAGTTCTTC. As protein: CASSRRGPPYNEQFF.

The chain employs TRBV3-1 and TRBJ2-5; 7 bases align to TRBD1. CDR3 length equals 14 residues. Trimming at V came to 8 bases and at J to 4 bases, leaving 10 bases not matched to a gene. The germline V gene encodes CDR1 LGHDT and CDR2 YNNKEL (reference sequence). In DNA, the CDR3 is TGTGCCAGCGCCCGACAGGGTCGGAGAGAGACCCAGTACTTC. This translates into CASARQGRRETQYF.

Only a few counts were recorded for this clonotype. DNA for the CDR3: TGTGCCAGCAGCTTAAACTTCTCACCCCTCCACTTT. Encoded protein: CASSLNFSPLHF. V is TRBV7-2 and J is TRBJ1-6; D gene ambiguous. Trimming left V 2 bases short and J 10 bases short, with 6 bases between. Per germline, CDR1 SGHTA and CDR2 FQGNSA. The CDR3 has 12 amino acids.

The sample holds many counts of this clonotype. The V gene is TRBV5-1, the J gene TRBJ1-2; D remains unclear. The germline gives CDR1 SGHRS, CDR2 YFSETQ. With 0 bases removed from V and 6 bases from J, the gap between germline ends came to 12 bases. CDR3 length: 14 residues. CDR3 amino acids: CASSLVHPRDGYTF. CDR3 in DNA: TGCGCCAGCAGCTTGGTGCATCCGAGAGATGGCTACACCTTC.